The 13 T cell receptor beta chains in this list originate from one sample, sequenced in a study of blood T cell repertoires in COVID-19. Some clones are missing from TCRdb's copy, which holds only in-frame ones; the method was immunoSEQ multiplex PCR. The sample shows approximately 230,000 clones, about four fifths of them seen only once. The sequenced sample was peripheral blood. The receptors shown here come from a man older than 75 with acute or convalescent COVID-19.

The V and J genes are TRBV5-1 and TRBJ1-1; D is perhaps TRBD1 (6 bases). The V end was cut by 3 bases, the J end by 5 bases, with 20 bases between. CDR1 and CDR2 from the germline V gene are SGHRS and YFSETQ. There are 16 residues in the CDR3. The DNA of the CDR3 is TGCGCCAGCAGCTCCCGGGAACAGGGAATTGGAACTGAAGCTTTCTTT. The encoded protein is CASSSREQGIGTEAFF.

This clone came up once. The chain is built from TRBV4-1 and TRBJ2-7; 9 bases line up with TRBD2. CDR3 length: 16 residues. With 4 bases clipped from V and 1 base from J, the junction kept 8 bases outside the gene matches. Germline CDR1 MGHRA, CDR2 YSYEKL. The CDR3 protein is CASSRENSGSSYEQYF. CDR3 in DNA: TGCGCCAGCAGCCGCGAAAATAGCGGGAGTTCCTACGAGCAGTACTTC.

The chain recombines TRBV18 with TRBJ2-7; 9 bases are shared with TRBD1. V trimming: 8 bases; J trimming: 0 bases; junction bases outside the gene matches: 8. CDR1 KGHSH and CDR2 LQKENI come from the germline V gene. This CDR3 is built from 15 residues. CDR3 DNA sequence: TGTGCCAGCCAAGCTGGGACAGGGAGCTCCTACGAGCAGTACTTC. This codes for CASQAGTGSSYEQYF.

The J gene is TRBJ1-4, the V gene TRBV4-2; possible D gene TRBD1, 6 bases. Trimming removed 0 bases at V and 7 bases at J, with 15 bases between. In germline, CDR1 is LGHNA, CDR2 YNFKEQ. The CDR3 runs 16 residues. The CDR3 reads CASSQEWQGTVEKLFF. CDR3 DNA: TGTGCCAGCAGCCAAGAGTGGCAGGGGACGGTTGAAAAACTGTTTTTT.

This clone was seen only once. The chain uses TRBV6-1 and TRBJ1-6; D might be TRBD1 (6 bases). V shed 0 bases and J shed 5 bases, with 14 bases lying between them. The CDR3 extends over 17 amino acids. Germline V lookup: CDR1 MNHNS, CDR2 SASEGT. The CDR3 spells CASSEALRGANNSPLHF. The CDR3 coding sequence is TGTGCCAGCAGTGAAGCGCTTCGGGGGGCAAATAATTCACCCCTCCACTTT.

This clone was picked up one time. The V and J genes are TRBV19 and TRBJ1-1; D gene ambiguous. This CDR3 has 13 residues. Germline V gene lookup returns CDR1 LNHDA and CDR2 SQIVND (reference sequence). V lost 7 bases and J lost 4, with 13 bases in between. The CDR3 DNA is TGTGCCAGTAAGAAACAGACGCGCACTGAAGCTTTCTTT. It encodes CASKKQTRTEAFF.

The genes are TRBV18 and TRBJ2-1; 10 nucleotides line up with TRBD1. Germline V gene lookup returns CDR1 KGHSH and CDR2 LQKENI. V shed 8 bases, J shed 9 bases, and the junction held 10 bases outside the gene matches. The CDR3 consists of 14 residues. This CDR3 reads CASAPGQGLREQFF. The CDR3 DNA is TGTGCCAGCGCTCCGGGACAGGGGCTCCGTGAGCAGTTCTTC.

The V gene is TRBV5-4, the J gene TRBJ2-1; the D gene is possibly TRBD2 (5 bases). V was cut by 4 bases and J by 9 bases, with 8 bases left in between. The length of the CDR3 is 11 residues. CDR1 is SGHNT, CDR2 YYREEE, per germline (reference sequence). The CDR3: CASSAEGEQFF. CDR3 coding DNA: TGTGCCAGCAGCGCCGAGGGTGAGCAGTTCTTC.

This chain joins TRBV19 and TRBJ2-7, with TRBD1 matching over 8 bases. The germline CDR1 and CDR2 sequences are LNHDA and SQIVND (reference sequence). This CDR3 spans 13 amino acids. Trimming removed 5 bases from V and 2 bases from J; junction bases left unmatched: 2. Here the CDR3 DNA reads TGTGCCAGTAGTTACAGGGGGACCTACGAGCAGTACTTC. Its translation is CASSYRGTYEQYF.

The DNA of the CDR3 is TGTGCCAGCAGCTTGGCCGACAGGGATGGCTACACCTTC. The encoded protein is CASSLADRDGYTF. The chain couples TRBV5-4 to TRBJ1-2; 7 nucleotides align to TRBD1. The CDR3 sequence is 13 residues long. From germline, CDR1 is SGHNT and CDR2 YYREEE (reference sequence). After removal of 0 bases from V and 6 bases from J, the junction contained 2 bases not matched to a gene.

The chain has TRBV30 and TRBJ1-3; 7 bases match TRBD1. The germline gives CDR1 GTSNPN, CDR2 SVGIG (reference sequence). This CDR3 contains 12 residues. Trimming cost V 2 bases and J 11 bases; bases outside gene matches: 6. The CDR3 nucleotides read TGTGCCTGGAGTTTACAGGGGCCCGCCATATATTTT. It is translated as CAWSLQGPAIYF. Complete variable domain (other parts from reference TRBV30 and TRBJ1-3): SQTIHQWPATLVQPVGSPLSLECTVEGTSNPNLYWYRQAAGRGLQLLFYSVGIGQISSEVPQNLSASRPQDRQFILSSKKLLLSDSGFYLCAWSLQGPAIYFGEGSWLTVV.

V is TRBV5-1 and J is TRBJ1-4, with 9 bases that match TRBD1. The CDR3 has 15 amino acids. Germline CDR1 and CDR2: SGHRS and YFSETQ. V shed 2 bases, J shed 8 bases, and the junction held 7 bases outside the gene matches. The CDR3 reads CASSLTGGRGEKLFF. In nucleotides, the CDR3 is TGCGCCAGCAGCTTAACAGGGGGCAGGGGCGAAAAACTGTTTTTT.

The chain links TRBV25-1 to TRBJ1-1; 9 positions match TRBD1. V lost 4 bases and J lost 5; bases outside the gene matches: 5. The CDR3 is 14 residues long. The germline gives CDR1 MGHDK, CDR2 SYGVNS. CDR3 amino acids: CASSGGTGWTEAFF. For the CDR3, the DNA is TGTGCCAGCAGTGGGGGGACAGGGTGGACTGAAGCTTTCTTT. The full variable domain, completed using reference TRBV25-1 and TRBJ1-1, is EADIYQTPRYLVIGTGKKITLECSQTMGHDKMYWYQQDPGMELHLIHYSYGVNSTEKGDLSSESTVSRIRTEHFPLTLESARPSHTSQYLCASSGGTGWTEAFFGQGTRLTVV.